The entry that follows covers one T cell receptor beta chain sequence. Its antigen is unidentified. Library construction for TCR beta used iRepertoire HTBI primers and Arm-PCR of CDR3 regions. TCRdb re-called the multiplex PCR reads with MiXCR, one entry per CDR3 protein. The data show approximately 690,000 distinct CDR3 sequences, 30% seen once. The record originates from a study of regulatory T cells in long-lasting Graves disease. General study findings and limits: The analysis examined peripheral blood only and excluded thyroid tissue.

Time point noted: persistent/refractory GD, antithyroid drugs over 5 years with positive TRAb. RNA isolated from PBMCs was used to make the TCR library. Per germline, CDR1 MNHEY and CDR2 SMNVEV (reference sequence). The CDR3 is made up of 13 amino acids. V lost 6 bases to trimming and J lost 10 bases, with 13 bases between them. The starting material was peripheral blood mononuclear cells (PBMCs), obtained when the disease was refractory, from a patient treated with antithyroid drugs. The sequence was obtained from a female donor with Graves disease. This chain joins TRBV27 and TRBJ1-6; D is perhaps TRBD1 (5 bases). The CDR3 spells CASSGTSGSPLHF. CDR3 nucleotide sequence: TGTGCCAGCAGCGGCACCTCAGGGTCACCCCTCCACTTT.